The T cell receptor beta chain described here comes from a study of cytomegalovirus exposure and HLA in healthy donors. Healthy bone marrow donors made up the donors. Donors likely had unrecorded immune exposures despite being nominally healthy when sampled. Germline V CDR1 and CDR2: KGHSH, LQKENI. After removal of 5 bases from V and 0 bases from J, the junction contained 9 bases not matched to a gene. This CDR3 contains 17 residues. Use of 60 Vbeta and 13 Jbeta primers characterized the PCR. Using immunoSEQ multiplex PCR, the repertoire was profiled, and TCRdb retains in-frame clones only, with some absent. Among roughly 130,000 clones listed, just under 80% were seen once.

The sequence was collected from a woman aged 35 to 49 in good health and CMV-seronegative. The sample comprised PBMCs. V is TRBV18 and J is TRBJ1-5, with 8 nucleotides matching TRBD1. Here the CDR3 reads CASSANTGGISNQPQHF. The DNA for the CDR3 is TGTGCCAGCTCAGCCAATACAGGGGGAATTAGCAATCAGCCCCAGCATTTT. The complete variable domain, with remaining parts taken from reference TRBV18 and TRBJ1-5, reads NAGVMQNPRHLVRRRGQEARLRCSPMKGHSHVYWYRQLPEEGLKFMVYLQKENIIDESGMPKERFSAEFPKEGPSILRIQQVVRGDSAAYFCASSANTGGISNQPQHFGDGTRLSIL.